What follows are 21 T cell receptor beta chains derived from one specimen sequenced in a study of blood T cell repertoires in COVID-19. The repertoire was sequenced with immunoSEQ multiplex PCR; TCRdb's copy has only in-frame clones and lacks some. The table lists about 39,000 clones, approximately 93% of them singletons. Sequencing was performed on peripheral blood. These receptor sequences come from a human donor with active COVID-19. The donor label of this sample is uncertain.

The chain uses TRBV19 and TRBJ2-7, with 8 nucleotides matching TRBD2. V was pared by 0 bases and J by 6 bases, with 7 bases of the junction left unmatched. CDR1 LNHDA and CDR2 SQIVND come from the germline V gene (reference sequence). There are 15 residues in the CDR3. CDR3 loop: CASSIDRSGSSEQYF. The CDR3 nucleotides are TGTGCCAGTAGTATAGATCGGAGCGGGAGCAGCGAGCAGTACTTC.

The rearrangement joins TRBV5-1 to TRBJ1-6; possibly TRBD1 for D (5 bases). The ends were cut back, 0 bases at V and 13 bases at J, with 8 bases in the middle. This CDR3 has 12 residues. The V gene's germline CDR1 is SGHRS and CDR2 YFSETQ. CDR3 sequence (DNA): TGCGCCAGCAGCTTGGTAGGGGATCCCCTCCACTTT. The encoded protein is CASSLVGDPLHF.

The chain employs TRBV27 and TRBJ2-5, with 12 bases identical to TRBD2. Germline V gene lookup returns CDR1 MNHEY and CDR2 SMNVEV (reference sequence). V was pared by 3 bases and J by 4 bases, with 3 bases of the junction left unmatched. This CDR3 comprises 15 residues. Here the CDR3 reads CASSFGLAGSETQYF. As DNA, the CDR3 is TGTGCCAGCAGTTTCGGACTAGCGGGATCAGAGACCCAGTACTTC.

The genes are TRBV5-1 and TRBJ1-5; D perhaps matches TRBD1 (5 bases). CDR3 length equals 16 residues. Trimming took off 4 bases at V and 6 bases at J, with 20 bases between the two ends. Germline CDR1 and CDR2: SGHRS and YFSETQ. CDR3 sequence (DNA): TGCGCCAGCAGCGAAGGGGACTCCGGGGGGGGTCAGCCCCAGCATTTT. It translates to CASSEGDSGGGQPQHF.

The CDR3 DNA sequence: TGCAGTGCTTCCCGGGAAGTCGAGCAGTACTTC. Translating it yields CSASREVEQYF. V gene TRBV20-1 combines with J gene TRBJ2-7; the D gene is possibly TRBD2 (5 bases). The V gene's germline CDR1 is DFQATT and CDR2 SNEGSKA (reference sequence). V lost 5 bases to trimming and J lost 6 bases, with 11 bases between them. The CDR3 runs 11 residues.

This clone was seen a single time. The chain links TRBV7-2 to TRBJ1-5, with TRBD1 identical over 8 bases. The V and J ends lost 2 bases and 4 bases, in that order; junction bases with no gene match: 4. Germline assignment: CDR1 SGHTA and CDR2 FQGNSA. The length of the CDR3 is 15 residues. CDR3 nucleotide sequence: TGTGCCAGCAGCTTACTCCAGGGGGCTAATCAGCCCCAGCATTTT. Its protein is CASSLLQGANQPQHF.

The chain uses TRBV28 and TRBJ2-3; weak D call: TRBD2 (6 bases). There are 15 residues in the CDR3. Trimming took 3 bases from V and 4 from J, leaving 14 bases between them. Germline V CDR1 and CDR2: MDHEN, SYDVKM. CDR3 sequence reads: CASSFLRGRADTQYF. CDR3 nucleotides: TGTGCCAGCAGTTTCCTTCGGGGGAGAGCAGATACGCAGTATTTT. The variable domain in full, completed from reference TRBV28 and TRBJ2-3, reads DVKVTQSSRYLVKRTGEKVFLECVQDMDHENMFWYRQDPGLGLRLIYFSYDVKMKEKGDIPEGYSVSREKKERFSLILESASTNQTSMYLCASSFLRGRADTQYFGPGTRLTVL.

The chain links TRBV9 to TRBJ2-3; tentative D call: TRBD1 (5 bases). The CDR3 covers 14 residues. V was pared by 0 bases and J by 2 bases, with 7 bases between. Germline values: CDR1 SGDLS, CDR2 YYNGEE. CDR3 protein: CASSVGGYTDTQYF. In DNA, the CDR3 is TGTGCCAGCAGCGTAGGGGGCTACACAGATACGCAGTATTTT.

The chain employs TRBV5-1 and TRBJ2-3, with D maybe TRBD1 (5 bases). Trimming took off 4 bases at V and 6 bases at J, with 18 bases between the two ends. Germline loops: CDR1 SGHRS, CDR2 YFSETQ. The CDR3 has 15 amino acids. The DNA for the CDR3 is TGCGCCAGCAGCAGGACAACCATCCGCTCCGATACGCAGTATTTT. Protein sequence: CASSRTTIRSDTQYF. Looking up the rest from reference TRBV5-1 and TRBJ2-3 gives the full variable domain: KAGVTQTPRYLIKTRGQQVTLSCSPISGHRSVSWYQQTPGQGLQFLFEYFSETQRNKGNFPGRFSGRQFSNSRSEMNVSTLELGDSALYLCASSRTTIRSDTQYFGPGTRLTVL.

The CDR3 spells CASSPREAPGELFF. The CDR3 DNA follows: TGCGCCAGCAGCCCTCGGGAAGCCCCCGGGGAGCTGTTTTTT. This chain joins TRBV5-1 and TRBJ2-2; D is perhaps TRBD2 (5 bases). This CDR3 region has 14 residues. Trimming cost V 4 bases and J 6 bases, with 13 bases left between them. CDR1 is SGHRS, CDR2 YFSETQ, per germline.

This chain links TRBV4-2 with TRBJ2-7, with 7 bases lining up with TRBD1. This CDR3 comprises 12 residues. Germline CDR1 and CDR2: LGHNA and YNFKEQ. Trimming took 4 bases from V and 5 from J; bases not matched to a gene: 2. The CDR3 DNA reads TGTGCCAGCAGCCCGACAGGGAACGAGCAGTACTTC. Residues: CASSPTGNEQYF.

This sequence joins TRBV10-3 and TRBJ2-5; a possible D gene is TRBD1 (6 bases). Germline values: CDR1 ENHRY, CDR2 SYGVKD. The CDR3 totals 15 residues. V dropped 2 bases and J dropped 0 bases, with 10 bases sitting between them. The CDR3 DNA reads TGTGCCATCAGTGAGACCCGGGACAACCAAGAGACCCAGTACTTC. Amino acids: CAISETRDNQETQYF.

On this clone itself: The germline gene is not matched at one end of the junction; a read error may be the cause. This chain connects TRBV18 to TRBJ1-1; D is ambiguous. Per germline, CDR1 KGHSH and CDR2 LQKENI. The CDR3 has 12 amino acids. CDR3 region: CASSPTTGEVFF. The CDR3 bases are TGTGCCAGCTCACCAACTACCGGGGAAGTTTTCTTT.

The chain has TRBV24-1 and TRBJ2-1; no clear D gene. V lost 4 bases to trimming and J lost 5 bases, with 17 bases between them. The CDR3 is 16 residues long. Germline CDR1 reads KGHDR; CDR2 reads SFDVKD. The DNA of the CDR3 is TGTGCCACCAGTGACGTGGGCCCAGATCCCCACAATGAGCAGTTCTTC. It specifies CATSDVGPDPHNEQFF.

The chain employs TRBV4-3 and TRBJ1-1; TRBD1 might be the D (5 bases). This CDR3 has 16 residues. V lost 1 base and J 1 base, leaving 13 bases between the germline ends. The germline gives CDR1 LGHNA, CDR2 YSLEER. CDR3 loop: CASSQARAGGNTEAFF. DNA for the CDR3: TGCGCCAGCAGCCAAGCCAGGGCCGGTGGGAACACTGAAGCTTTCTTT.

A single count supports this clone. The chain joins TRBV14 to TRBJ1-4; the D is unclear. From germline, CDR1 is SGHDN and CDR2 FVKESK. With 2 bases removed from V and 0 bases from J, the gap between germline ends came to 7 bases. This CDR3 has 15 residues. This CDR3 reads CASSQTRTTNEKLFF. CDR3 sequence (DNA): TGTGCCAGCAGCCAAACGAGAACAACTAATGAAAAACTGTTTTTT.

CDR3 sequence reads: CASSPKPGQVSYEQYF. DNA of the CDR3: TGCGCCAGCAGCCCTAAACCGGGACAGGTCTCCTACGAGCAGTACTTC. This sequence joins TRBV5-1 and TRBJ2-7, with 8 bases aligning to TRBD1. Germline-derived CDR1 and CDR2 are SGHRS and YFSETQ. This CDR3 is built from 16 residues. V trimming: 4 bases; J trimming: 0 bases; junction bases outside the gene matches: 9. Drawing the rest from reference TRBV5-1 and TRBJ2-7, the complete variable domain is KAGVTQTPRYLIKTRGQQVTLSCSPISGHRSVSWYQQTPGQGLQFLFEYFSETQRNKGNFPGRFSGRQFSNSRSEMNVSTLELGDSALYLCASSPKPGQVSYEQYFGPGTRLTVT.

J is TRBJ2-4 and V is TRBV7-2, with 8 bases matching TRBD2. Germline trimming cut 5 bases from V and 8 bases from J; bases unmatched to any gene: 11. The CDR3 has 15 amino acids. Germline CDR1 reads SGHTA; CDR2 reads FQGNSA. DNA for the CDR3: TGTGCCAGCAGCCCTCCAGCGGGAGCGGTTGACATTCAGTACTTC. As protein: CASSPPAGAVDIQYF. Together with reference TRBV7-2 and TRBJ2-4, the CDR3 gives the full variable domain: GAGVSQSPSNKVTEKGKDVELRCDPISGHTALYWYRQSLGQGLEFLIYFQGNSAPDKSGLPSDRFSAERTGGSVSTLTIQRTQQEDSAVYLCASSPPAGAVDIQYFGAGTRLSVL.

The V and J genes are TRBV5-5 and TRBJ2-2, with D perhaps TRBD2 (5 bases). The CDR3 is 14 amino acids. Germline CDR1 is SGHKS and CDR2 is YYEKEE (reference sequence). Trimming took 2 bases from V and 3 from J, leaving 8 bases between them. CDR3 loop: CASSFREYTGELFF. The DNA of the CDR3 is TGTGCCAGCAGCTTCCGGGAATACACCGGGGAGCTGTTTTTT. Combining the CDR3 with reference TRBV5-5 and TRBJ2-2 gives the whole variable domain DAGVTQSPTHLIKTRGQQVTLRCSPISGHKSVSWYQQVLGQGPQFIFQYYEKEERGRGNFPDRFSARQFPNYSSELNVNALLLGDSALYLCASSFREYTGELFFGEGSRLTVL.

CDR3 DNA sequence: TGCGCCAGCAGCCGGGGGGACAGTCTCACTGAAGCTTTCTTT. Amino acid sequence: CASSRGDSLTEAFF. The chain carries TRBV4-1 and TRBJ1-1, with 7 positions matching TRBD1. The junction had 6 bases not matched to a gene; V was cut back by 4 bases and J by 4 bases. This CDR3 contains 14 residues. Per germline, CDR1 MGHRA and CDR2 YSYEKL.

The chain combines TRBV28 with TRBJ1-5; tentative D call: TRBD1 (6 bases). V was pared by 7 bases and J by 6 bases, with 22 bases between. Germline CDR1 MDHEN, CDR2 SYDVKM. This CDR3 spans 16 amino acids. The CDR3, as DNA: TGTGCCAGCACCGAAACCCACAGGGCACGAGGTCAGCCCCAGCATTTT. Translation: CASTETHRARGQPQHF. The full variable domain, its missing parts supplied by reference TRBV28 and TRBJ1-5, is DVKVTQSSRYLVKRTGEKVFLECVQDMDHENMFWYRQDPGLGLRLIYFSYDVKMKEKGDIPEGYSVSREKKERFSLILESASTNQTSMYLCASTETHRARGQPQHFGDGTRLSIL.